These 31 T cell receptor beta chains were all obtained from the same sample, sequenced in a study of T cell responses to AZD1222 COVID-19 vaccine. TCRdb keeps only in-frame clones here, not all; method: immunoSEQ multiplex PCR. The sample lists tens of thousands of clones; around nine tenths were seen once. This sample comprised peripheral blood, obtained on day 0 of AZD1222 vaccination. The source is an adult in good health.

This sequence joins TRBV19 and TRBJ2-7; unclear D gene. CDR1 is LNHDA and CDR2 is SQIVND in the germline V gene (reference sequence). V lost 1 base and J lost 0, with 7 bases in between. This CDR3 is 14 amino acids long. CDR3 sequence (DNA): TGTGCCAGTAGTATAGGGAGCCTCTCCTACGAGCAGTACTTC. Encoded protein: CASSIGSLSYEQYF.

The chain is built from TRBV3-1 (or the pseudogene TRBV3-2) and TRBJ2-5, with D tentatively TRBD2 (7 bases). V was cut by 4 bases and J by 11 bases, with 17 bases left in between. There are 13 residues in the CDR3. Germline assignment: CDR1 LGHDT and CDR2 YNNKEL (reference sequence). In nucleotides, the CDR3 is TGTGCCAGCAGCCTACCGGGGGGCCGGGAACAGTACTTC. This gives the protein CASSLPGGREQYF.

CDR3 amino acids: CASSDWGGAGQNTEAFF. As DNA, the CDR3 is TGTGCCAGCAGTGACTGGGGTGGGGCAGGGCAGAACACTGAAGCTTTCTTT. V is TRBV6-1 and J is TRBJ1-1, with a tentative D call TRBD1 (5 bases). V dropped 3 bases and J dropped 1 base, with 18 bases sitting between them. The CDR3 is 17 amino acids. Germline CDR1 MNHNS, CDR2 SASEGT.

The chain has TRBV18 and TRBJ1-1, with 8 bases identical to TRBD1. The CDR3 runs 16 residues. The V and J ends lost 3 bases and 4 bases, in that order; junction bases with no gene match: 10. Germline CDR1 is KGHSH and CDR2 is LQKENI. This CDR3 reads CASSPQTGVGATEAFF. The CDR3 nucleotides are TGTGCCAGCTCACCCCAGACAGGGGTCGGTGCCACTGAAGCTTTCTTT.

The chain has TRBV18 and TRBJ1-5; possible D gene TRBD1, 5 bases. V lost 4 bases and J 0 bases, leaving 7 bases between the germline ends. The CDR3 covers 14 residues. The germline V gene encodes CDR1 KGHSH and CDR2 LQKENI. The CDR3: CASSRGGSNQPQHF. CDR3 DNA sequence: TGTGCCAGCTCACGCGGGGGTAGCAATCAGCCCCAGCATTTT.

This clone was recorded once. The chain links TRBV15 to TRBJ1-5, with D hard to call. CDR1 is LNHNV, CDR2 YYDKDF, per germline (reference sequence). V was shortened by 3 bases and J by 7 bases, with 10 bases between the two germline ends. The CDR3 contains 13 residues. As DNA, the CDR3 is TGTGCCACCAGCAGGACTGGGCCCCAGCCCCAGCATTTT. This codes for CATSRTGPQPQHF.

This clone was seen just once. The chain links TRBV3-1 (or the pseudogene TRBV3-2) to TRBJ1-5; TRBD1 might be the D (6 bases). V dropped 5 bases and J dropped 5 bases, with 10 bases sitting between them. The CDR3 length is 13 residues. Germline V gene data show CDR1 as LGHDT and CDR2 as YNNKEL (reference sequence). The CDR3 loop reads CASSNRDDQPQHF. DNA for the CDR3: TGTGCCAGCAGCAACAGGGACGATCAGCCCCAGCATTTT.

There are a few counts of this clone. The rearrangement joins TRBV6-5 to TRBJ2-7; D is perhaps TRBD1 (6 bases). Germline CDR1 reads MNHEY; CDR2 reads SVGAGI. Trimming stripped 6 bases from V and 6 bases from J, with 18 bases between. The CDR3 consists of 14 residues. The CDR3 region has the DNA TGTGCCAGCAGCAGACCCGACAGGCCCTCCGAGCAGTACTTC. Its translation is CASSRPDRPSEQYF.

V is TRBV7-3 and J is TRBJ2-1, with D unclear. Germline CDR1 is SGHTA and CDR2 is FQGTGA. This CDR3 spans 15 amino acids. Trimming stripped 1 base from V and 5 bases from J, with 12 bases between. CDR3 DNA sequence: TGTGCCAGCAGCTTAATGAACCTAGGCAACAATGAGCAGTTCTTC. Protein product: CASSLMNLGNNEQFF.

The rearrangement uses TRBV6-5 and TRBJ1-3, with D perhaps TRBD1 (5 bases). The germline V gene has CDR1 MNHEY and CDR2 SVGAGI. CDR3 size: 13 residues. V dropped 3 bases and J dropped 4 bases, with 7 bases sitting between them. CDR3 region: CASSYGTGNTIYF. The CDR3 region has the DNA TGTGCCAGCAGTTATGGGACGGGAAACACCATATATTTT.

This chain joins TRBV19 and TRBJ1-6; D is perhaps TRBD1 (6 bases). The CDR3 consists of 16 residues. From germline, CDR1 is LNHDA and CDR2 SQIVND (reference sequence). The ends were cut back, 7 bases at V and 5 bases at J, with 18 bases in the middle. The CDR3 DNA is TGTGCCAGTACCCTAGCCCGGGGGCCCAATAATTCACCCCTCCACTTT. Its translation: CASTLARGPNNSPLHF. Supplemented by reference TRBV19 and TRBJ1-6, the full variable domain reads DGGITQSPKYLFRKEGQNVTLSCEQNLNHDAMYWYRQDPGQGLRLIYYSQIVNDFQKGDIAEGYSVSREKKESFPLTVTSAQKNPTAFYLCASTLARGPNNSPLHFGNGTRLTVT.

The rearrangement joins TRBV28 to TRBJ1-5; D possibly corresponds to TRBD1 (5 bases). In germline, CDR1 is MDHEN, CDR2 SYDVKM. The CDR3 has 17 residues. Between the trimmed V and J ends, which lost 2 bases and 0 bases, there was a span of 14 bases. Here the CDR3 reads CASSLPGDGDSNQPQHF. For the CDR3, the DNA is TGTGCCAGCAGTTTACCGGGGGACGGCGATAGCAATCAGCCCCAGCATTTT.

This chain connects TRBV18 to TRBJ2-3; a possible D gene is TRBD1 (5 bases). Trimming cost V 5 bases and J 0 bases, with 12 bases left between them. The CDR3 is 15 residues long. The germline CDR1 and CDR2 sequences are KGHSH and LQKENI. DNA for the CDR3: TGTGCCAGCTCAGGGCGACAGCCTAGCACAGATACGCAGTATTTT. Its protein product is CASSGRQPSTDTQYF. The full variable domain, with the rest looked up from reference TRBV18 and TRBJ2-3, is NAGVMQNPRHLVRRRGQEARLRCSPMKGHSHVYWYRQLPEEGLKFMVYLQKENIIDESGMPKERFSAEFPKEGPSILRIQQVVRGDSAAYFCASSGRQPSTDTQYFGPGTRLTVL.

The chain links TRBV7-2 to TRBJ1-2; 10 bases line up with TRBD1. V dropped 3 bases and J dropped 8; count of bases not matched to a gene: 6. This CDR3 region has 14 residues. Germline-derived CDR1 and CDR2 are SGHTA and FQGNSA. The CDR3 bases are TGTGCCAGCAGCTTGGGACAGGGGAGGGGCGGCTACACCTTC. Translation: CASSLGQGRGGYTF.

V gene TRBV5-1 combines with J gene TRBJ2-1; 8 nucleotides line up with TRBD2. The V segment lost 0 bases and the J segment 6 bases; nucleotides outside the gene matches: 8. This CDR3 is 16 amino acids long. Germline V gene data show CDR1 as SGHRS and CDR2 as YFSETQ. The CDR3 is CASSLDFGAGGNEQFF. The CDR3 DNA reads as TGCGCCAGCAGCTTGGATTTCGGGGCGGGGGGCAATGAGCAGTTCTTC.

V usage is TRBV19 and J usage is TRBJ2-1; 7 nucleotides agree with TRBD2. The J segment lost 9 bases and the V segment lost 9 bases, leaving 8 bases of the junction unmatched. The CDR3 contains 12 residues. CDR1 LNHDA and CDR2 SQIVND come from the germline V gene (reference sequence). CDR3 sequence (DNA): TGTGCCAGCGGGGGGTTGGGGCGTGAGCAGTTCTTC. Protein: CASGGLGREQFF.

This sequence joins TRBV7-2 and TRBJ1-5; unclear D gene. The CDR3 is made up of 15 amino acids. The germline V and J ends were trimmed by 5 bases and 5 bases, with 16 bases remaining between them. Germline V lookup: CDR1 SGHTA, CDR2 FQGNSA. Here the CDR3 DNA reads TGTGCCAGCAGCCCCTCCGGGCAGAACCATCAGCCCCAGCATTTT. Protein: CASSPSGQNHQPQHF. Looking up the rest from reference TRBV7-2 and TRBJ1-5 gives the full variable domain: GAGVSQSPSNKVTEKGKDVELRCDPISGHTALYWYRQSLGQGLEFLIYFQGNSAPDKSGLPSDRFSAERTGGSVSTLTIQRTQQEDSAVYLCASSPSGQNHQPQHFGDGTRLSIL.

The rearrangement links TRBV2 to TRBJ2-2, with D uncertain. The CDR3 has 14 residues. Germline loops: CDR1 SNHLY, CDR2 FYNNEI. V was pared by 5 bases and J by 0 bases, with 7 bases between. The CDR3 loop is CASSLGSNTGELFF. CDR3 bases: TGTGCCAGCAGTCTCGGATCGAACACCGGGGAGCTGTTTTTT.

This chain uses TRBV18 with TRBJ1-6, with D perhaps TRBD1 (5 bases). With 3 bases removed from V and 7 bases from J, the gap between germline ends came to 7 bases. Germline V gene lookup returns CDR1 KGHSH and CDR2 LQKENI. The CDR3 covers 13 residues. In DNA form, the CDR3 reads TGTGCCAGCTCACCGGGGCGGAATTCACCCCTCCACTTT. Amino acid sequence: CASSPGRNSPLHF.

The rearrangement joins TRBV3-1 (or the pseudogene TRBV3-2) to TRBJ1-1; D is uncertain. The V and J ends lost 1 base and 0 bases respectively, with 3 bases between them. Germline assignment: CDR1 LGHDT and CDR2 YNNKEL (reference sequence). The CDR3 is made up of 13 amino acids. The CDR3 coding sequence is TGTGCCAGCAGCCAAGTGATGAACACTGAAGCTTTCTTT. Translating gives CASSQVMNTEAFF.

V usage is TRBV19 and J usage is TRBJ1-6; possible D gene TRBD1, 6 bases. CDR1 and CDR2 from the germline V gene are LNHDA and SQIVND (reference sequence). The CDR3 extends over 13 amino acids. The V end lost 8 bases, the J end lost 8 bases, and 13 bases lay between the germline ends. CDR3 coding DNA: TGTGCCAGTGCGGGGACACGGGATTCACCCCTCCACTTT. This codes for CASAGTRDSPLHF.

This chain joins TRBV18 and TRBJ1-5, with D unclear. The V end lost 1 base, the J end lost 7 bases, and 11 bases lay between the germline ends. Germline assignment: CDR1 KGHSH and CDR2 LQKENI. The CDR3 length is 14 residues. The CDR3: CASSPRMAVQPQHF. DNA of the CDR3: TGTGCCAGCTCACCACGTATGGCTGTGCAGCCCCAGCATTTT.

The chain couples TRBV5-1 to TRBJ2-3; D is uncertain. Germline values: CDR1 SGHRS, CDR2 YFSETQ. V shed 0 bases and J shed 4 bases, with 12 bases lying between them. This CDR3 is 15 amino acids long. Here the CDR3 reads CASSLGVGFADTQYF. For the CDR3, the DNA is TGCGCCAGCAGCTTGGGTGTAGGGTTTGCAGATACGCAGTATTTT.

The genes are TRBV7-8 and TRBJ2-3, with 8 positions matching TRBD1. Unmatched junction bases numbered 16, after V lost 5 bases and J lost 9 bases. CDR3 length: 16 amino acids. Germline V gene sequence: CDR1 SGHVS, CDR2 FQNEAQ. Here the CDR3 DNA reads TGTGCCAGCAGCACCCCGGACAGGGCCGATCTGCCCACGCAGTATTTT. Residues: CASSTPDRADLPTQYF.

The chain recombines TRBV28 with TRBJ2-1, with D tentatively TRBD2 (5 bases). There are 15 residues in the CDR3. CDR1 MDHEN and CDR2 SYDVKM come from the germline V gene. V shed 4 bases and J shed 5 bases, with 15 bases lying between them. DNA of the CDR3: TGTGCCAGCAGTTCTAGCCCCCCTAGGAACAATGAGCAGTTCTTC. This encodes CASSSSPPRNNEQFF. The full variable domain, completed using reference TRBV28 and TRBJ2-1, is DVKVTQSSRYLVKRTGEKVFLECVQDMDHENMFWYRQDPGLGLRLIYFSYDVKMKEKGDIPEGYSVSREKKERFSLILESASTNQTSMYLCASSSSPPRNNEQFFGPGTRLTVL.

The CDR3 bases are TGTGCCAGCAGCCAGGACCCCGGCAATCAGCCCCAGCATTTT. As protein: CASSQDPGNQPQHF. V gene TRBV7-6 combines with J gene TRBJ1-5; no clear D. V shed 5 bases and J shed 2 bases, with 10 bases lying between them. This CDR3 comprises 14 residues. CDR1 is SGHVS, CDR2 FNYEAQ, per germline.

The rearrangement links TRBV6-5 to TRBJ2-5, with TRBD2 identical over 8 bases. This CDR3 spans 15 amino acids. CDR1 and CDR2 from the germline V gene are MNHEY and SVGAGI. The J segment lost 0 bases and the V segment lost 4 bases, leaving 4 bases of the junction unmatched. Written as DNA, the CDR3 is TGTGCCAGCAGTTCCTGGACTAGCTACCAAGAGACCCAGTACTTC. Translating gives CASSSWTSYQETQYF.

V and J are TRBV10-3 and TRBJ1-1; D is uncertain. In germline, CDR1 is ENHRY, CDR2 SYGVKD. This CDR3 region has 13 residues. V dropped 10 bases and J dropped 1 base, with 13 bases sitting between them. The CDR3 protein is CATQENQNTEAFF. The CDR3 nucleotides read TGTGCCACCCAGGAGAACCAGAACACTGAAGCTTTCTTT.

The chain links TRBV5-1 to TRBJ2-1; 9 bases fit TRBD2. Germline lookup yields CDR1 SGHRS and CDR2 YFSETQ. The CDR3 runs to 13 residues. V was clipped by 4 bases and J by 4 bases; unmatched bases: 0. Here the CDR3 DNA reads TGCGCCAGCAGCAGCGGGAGGTACAATGAGCAGTTCTTC. Its protein product is CASSSGRYNEQFF. Full variable domain (rest looked up from reference TRBV5-1 and TRBJ2-1): KAGVTQTPRYLIKTRGQQVTLSCSPISGHRSVSWYQQTPGQGLQFLFEYFSETQRNKGNFPGRFSGRQFSNSRSEMNVSTLELGDSALYLCASSSGRYNEQFFGPGTRLTVL.

V gene TRBV20-1 combines with J gene TRBJ2-7; D remains ambiguous. The CDR3 has 10 amino acids. V was cut by 6 bases and J by 7 bases, with 10 bases left in between. Looked up from germline, CDR1 is DFQATT and CDR2 is SNEGSKA (reference sequence). CDR3 in amino acids: CSASVVEQYF. The CDR3 nucleotides are TGCAGTGCCTCCGTAGTGGAGCAGTACTTC.

This clone occurred once. V gene TRBV11-2 combines with J gene TRBJ2-7; D is uncertain. The germline V and J ends were trimmed by 8 bases and 7 bases, with 18 bases remaining between them. The CDR3 is made up of 13 amino acids. CDR1 is SGHAT, CDR2 FQNNGV, per germline. The CDR3 loop reads CASLRGFGQEQYV. The CDR3 bases are TGTGCCAGCCTACGCGGCTTTGGTCAGGAGCAGTACGTC.